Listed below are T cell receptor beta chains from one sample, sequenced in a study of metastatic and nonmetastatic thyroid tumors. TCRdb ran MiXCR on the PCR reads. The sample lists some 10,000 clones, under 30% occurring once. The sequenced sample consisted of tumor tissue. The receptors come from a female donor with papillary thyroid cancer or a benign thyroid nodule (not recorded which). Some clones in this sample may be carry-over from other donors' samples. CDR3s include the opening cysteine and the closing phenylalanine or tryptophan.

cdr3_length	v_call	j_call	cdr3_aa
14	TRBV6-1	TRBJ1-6	CASSEAVYNSPLHF
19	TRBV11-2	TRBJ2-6	CASSLLPSGAFSGANVLTF
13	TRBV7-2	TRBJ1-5	CASSLGPWQPQHF
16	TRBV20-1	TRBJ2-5	CSATPLAGGPHETQYF
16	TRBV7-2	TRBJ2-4	CASSLFGTGVENIQYF
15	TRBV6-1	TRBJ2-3	CASSETPHEGDTQYF
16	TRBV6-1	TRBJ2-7	CASSEARLANSYEQYF
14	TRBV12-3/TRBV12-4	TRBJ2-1	CASKGVDTYNEQFF
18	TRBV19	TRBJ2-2	CASGIASWRDIGVGELFF
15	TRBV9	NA	CASSSSLAGSDEQFF